What follows is one T cell receptor beta chain and its context. Measured with immunoSEQ multiplex PCR; TCRdb has only the in-frame clones, and not every one. Of about 68,000 clones in the sample, 85% to 95% were seen once. CDR1 and CDR2 from the germline V gene are SGHNT and YENEEA. The CDR3 consists of 18 residues. Germline trimming cut 3 bases from V and 6 bases from J; bases unmatched to any gene: 9. These data originate in a study of T cells after somatic rescue of genetic block. The receptor was derived from a man aged 40-49 years. The sequenced material came from peripheral blood mononuclear cells (PBMCs). The V gene is TRBV11-3, the J gene TRBJ2-1, with 15 bases lining up with TRBD2. The CDR3 nucleotides are TGTGCCAGCAGCTTGAACGGGGGACTAGCGGGAGGTAGCAATGAGCAGTTCTTC. This translates into CASSLNGGLAGGSNEQFF.